This T cell receptor beta chain was identified during a study of identical twins. Healthy Caucasians made up all donors. There are a few counts of this clonotype. The J segment lost 2 bases and the V segment lost 0 bases, leaving 9 bases of the junction unmatched. The CDR3 sequence is 18 residues long. The germline V gene has CDR1 LGHNA and CDR2 YSLEER. Unique molecular identifiers were present on cDNA, and template switching added a universal primer site. TCRdb passed the 5' RACE reads through MiXCR, listing each CDR3 protein once. The repertoire holds 450,000 to 650,000 distinct CDR3 sequences, with more than 9% as singletons. Separately, the same data were catalogued under a study of yellow fever vaccine responses in identical twins.

The rearrangement uses TRBV4-3 and TRBJ2-3, with 9 bases matching TRBD1. The sample consisted of PBMCs. This clonotype was obtained from a woman in her late teens or twenties in good health. The CDR3 DNA reads as TGCGCCAGCAGCCAAGATTTAGGACAGGGGCTCGTCACAGATACGCAGTATTTT. It encodes CASSQDLGQGLVTDTQYF.